The sequence of this T cell receptor (beta chain) was determined in a study of T cell responses to AZD1222 COVID-19 vaccine (dated by TCRdb to the early 2020s). A note on the overall study: AZD1222 recipients whose second dose came at about 4 weeks and those whose second dose came at about 12 weeks were combined into one group, since spike-specific TCR depth and breadth did not differ between the two schedules. TCR sequencing covered fewer than 250 trial participants: nearly 210 given two doses of AZD1222 and about 26 given two doses of MenACWY control vaccine. Trial participants were enrolled by age into 18-55, 56-69 and 70-plus year subgroups, with 148, 28 and 57 TCR-sequenced participants respectively.

A remark on this clone: Its cognate antigen has yet to be identified. Base qualities are not provided; no much larger clone lies one nucleotide away.

The CDR3 regions of human TCRbeta chains were subjected to immunosequencing. In the paper's pipeline: Repertoire TCRs were checked for matches against a reference library of SARS-CoV-2-specific TCRs that had been generated using the MIRA antigen-specificity platform. Breadth was defined as the fraction of unique TCRs that were SARS-CoV-2-associated. Depth was defined as the fraction of total T cells that were SARS-CoV-2-associated. Using the MIRA data, each spike-specific TCR was mapped to the spike region that the TCR reacts to and placed in a CD4 or CD8 class. Log10-transformed breadth and depth values were compared by one-way ANOVA with Sidak's multiple comparisons tests. TCRdb obtained this table from immuneACCESS and retained in-frame rearrangements with V and J assigned. These tables miss some clones; where compared with another copy, unresolved V genes account for less than half of the shortfall, and the remainder is unexplained. D and trimming come from the DNA, and the V and J calls and clone size come from that table. Within this sample are around 130,000 clones, with 80% to 95% of them counted one time only. The top ten clonotypes cover under 3.5% of the sample.

The CDR1 and CDR2 encoded by the germline V gene are ENHRY and SYGVKD. V is pruned by 0 bases and J by 3 bases, leaving 8 bases of the junction without a gene match. Inclusive of the bounding cysteine and phenylalanine, the CDR3 is 18 residues long. The sequence is cut down to CDR3 DNA, 54 bases in frame from base 1. Taken with the paper, the label for time point translates to: baseline before first vaccination. The vaccinee samples were drawn from two UK trials, COV001 and COV002, one of which was a single-blind randomized controlled phase 2/3 trial testing AZD1222 (ChAdOx1 nCoV-19) in healthy adults. For TCRbeta chain sequencing, PBMC samples were collected from trial participants at day 0 and at day 28 after the second dose. Beyond this particular receptor, the publication reports: The vaccine-associated CD4 TCRs covered the entire spike protein, and the dominant responses fell in regions 160-218 and 743-854. Nearly half of unique spike-specific TCRs reportedly recognized epitopes outside regions mutated in the B.1.351 and B.1.1.7 variants. Most participants were white British and females outnumbered males, and the authors suggested that clonal diversity may have been underestimated. Conclusions about previously exposed vaccinees are limited because only 6 or 7 AZD1222 recipients were SARS-CoV-2 seropositive at baseline. After two AZD1222 doses, spike-specific TCR breadth and depth were significantly higher than at day 0 and than in MenACWY recipients. Because no samples from the day 14 peak response were available, repertoires could be characterized only after the peak T cell response. The 56-69-year group was small, and its depth increase did not reach significance, likely because of low power.

The receptor was isolated from an adult in good health. This sample comprised peripheral blood, obtained on day 0 of AZD1222 vaccination. The sequence joins TRBV10-3 to TRBJ2-3, and 11 junction bases match TRBD2. At the DNA level, the sequence is TGTGCCATCAGTGAGTCACCGTTCCTAGCGGGAGGAACAGATACGCAGTATTTT. It is translated as CAISESPFLAGGTDTQYF.